This T cell receptor beta chain was captured by sequencing in a study of T cell responses to AZD1222 COVID-19 vaccine. Study-level findings and limits: Two AZD1222 administrations were followed by greater Spike-specific TCR breadth and depth.

Per the germline V gene, CDR1 is SGHTA and CDR2 is FQGNSA. CDR3 length: 15 residues. V trimming: 5 bases; J trimming: 1 base; junction bases outside the gene matches: 3. As to this clone: Its antigen remains unknown.

Here immunoSEQ multiplex PCR was the method, and the copy in TCRdb shows in-frame clones only, minus some. Here the sample spans over 130,000 clones, about 90% being singletons. Here the sequenced sample was peripheral blood, taken 28 days after the second AZD1222 dose. The chain joins TRBV7-2 to TRBJ1-4; TRBD1 matches 8 bases. This clonotype was sampled from an adult who received the AZD1222 COVID-19 vaccine. The CDR3: CASSPTGGTNEKLFF. In nucleotides, the CDR3 is TGTGCCAGCAGCCCAACAGGGGGAACTAATGAAAAACTGTTTTTT.